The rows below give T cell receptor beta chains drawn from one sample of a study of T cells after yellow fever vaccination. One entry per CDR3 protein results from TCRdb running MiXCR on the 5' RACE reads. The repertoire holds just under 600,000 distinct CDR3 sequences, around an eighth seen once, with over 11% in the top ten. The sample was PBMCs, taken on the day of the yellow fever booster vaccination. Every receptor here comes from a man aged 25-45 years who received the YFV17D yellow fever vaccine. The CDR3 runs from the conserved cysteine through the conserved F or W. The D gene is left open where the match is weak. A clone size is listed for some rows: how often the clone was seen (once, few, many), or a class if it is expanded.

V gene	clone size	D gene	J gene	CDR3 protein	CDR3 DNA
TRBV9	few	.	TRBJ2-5	CASSVVGGQKETQYF	TGTGCCAGCAGCGTAGTCGGGGGACAGAAAGAGACCCAGTACTTC
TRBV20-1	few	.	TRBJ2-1	CSARGVGLAYNEQFF	TGCAGTGCTAGAGGAGTGGGACTGGCATACAATGAGCAGTTCTTC
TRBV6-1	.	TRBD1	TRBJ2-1	CASTLGTGGVGEQFF	TGTGCCAGCACACTAGGGACAGGGGGCGTCGGTGAGCAGTTCTTC
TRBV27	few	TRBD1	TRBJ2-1	CASSSIQGSPFF	TGTGCCAGCAGTTCCATACAGGGGAGTCCGTTCTTC
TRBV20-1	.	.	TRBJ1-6	CSARRITGRFYSPLHF	TGCAGTGCTAGACGGATAACAGGGAGATTTTATTCACCCCTCCACTTT
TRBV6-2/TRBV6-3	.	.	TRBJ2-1	CASSYSERPRGSNEQFF	TGTGCCAGCAGTTACTCGGAGCGCCCTAGGGGATCCAATGAGCAGTTCTTC
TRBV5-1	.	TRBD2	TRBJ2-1	CASSLGTSSGEQFF	TGCGCCAGCAGCTTGGGGACTAGCTCGGGTGAGCAGTTCTTC
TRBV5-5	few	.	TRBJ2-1	CASSSDVSSYNEQFF	TGTGCCAGCAGCTCCGACGTCTCCTCCTACAATGAGCAGTTCTTC
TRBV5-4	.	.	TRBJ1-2	CASSLSPGRSVYGYTF	TGTGCCAGCAGCTTGTCCCCGGGACGGTCCGTATATGGCTACACCTTC
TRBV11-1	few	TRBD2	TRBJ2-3	CASSFKRFEREEGDTQYF	TGTGCCAGCAGCTTCAAACGGTTCGAGCGGGAGGAGGGAGATACGCAGTATTTT
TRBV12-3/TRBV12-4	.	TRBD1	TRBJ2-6	CASSPNRDRGSGANVLTF	TGTGCCAGCAGTCCTAACCGGGACAGGGGCTCTGGGGCCAACGTCCTGACTTTC
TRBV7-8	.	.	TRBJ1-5	CASSLAPDLNQPQHF	TGTGCCAGCAGCTTAGCCCCGGACCTAAATCAGCCCCAGCATTTT
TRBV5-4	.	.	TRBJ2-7	CASSSAGREQYF	TGTGCCAGCAGCTCCGCAGGCCGCGAGCAGTACTTC
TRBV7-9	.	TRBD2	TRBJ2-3	CASSSREGDTQYF	TGTGCCAGCAGCTCACGGGAGGGAGATACGCAGTATTTT
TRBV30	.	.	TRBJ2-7	CAWSRINPLTYEQYF	TGTGCCTGGAGTCGCATCAACCCTTTGACCTACGAGCAGTACTTC
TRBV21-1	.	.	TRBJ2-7	CASSIPHYEQYF	TGTGCCAGCAGCATCCCTCACTACGAGCAGTACTTC
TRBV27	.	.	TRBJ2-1	CASSLASPGGNEQFF	TGTGCCAGCAGTTTAGCCTCCCCCGGGGGCAATGAGCAGTTCTTC
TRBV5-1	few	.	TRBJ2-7	CASSLQLSRSYEQYF	TGCGCCAGCAGCTTACAGTTGAGTAGGTCCTACGAGCAGTACTTC
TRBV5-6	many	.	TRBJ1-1	CASSLETEAFF	TGTGCCAGCAGCTTGGAGACTGAAGCTTTCTTT
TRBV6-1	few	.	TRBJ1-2	CASSAGTINGYTF	TGTGCCAGCAGTGCCGGGACAATAAATGGCTACACCTTC
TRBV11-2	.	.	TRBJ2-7	CASSLDLISEQYF	TGTGCCAGCAGCTTAGACCTGATTAGCGAGCAGTACTTC
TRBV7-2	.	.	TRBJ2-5	CASSLDREPKRATQYF	TGTGCCAGCAGCTTAGACCGGGAACCAAAGCGGGCGACCCAGTATTTC
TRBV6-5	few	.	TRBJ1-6	CASSYSAGAYNSPLHF	TGTGCCAGCAGTTACTCCGCAGGGGCTTATAATTCACCCCTCCACTTT
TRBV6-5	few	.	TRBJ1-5	CASSYDGSYSNQPQHF	TGTGCCAGCAGTTACGACGGGTCCTATAGCAATCAGCCCCAGCATTTT
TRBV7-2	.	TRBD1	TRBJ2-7	CASSPLTGTYEQYF	TGTGCCAGCAGCCCCTTGACAGGGACCTACGAGCAGTACTTC
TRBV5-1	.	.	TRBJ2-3	CASSQTGTPGTDTQYF	TGCGCCAGCAGCCAAACCGGGACACCAGGCACAGATACGCAGTATTTT
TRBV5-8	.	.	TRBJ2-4	CASSLVGRENIQYF	TGTGCCAGCAGCTTAGTGGGTAGAGAAAACATTCAGTACTTC
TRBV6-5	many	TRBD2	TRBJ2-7	CASSTGGEQYF	TGTGCCAGCTCGACGGGGGGGGAGCAGTACTTC
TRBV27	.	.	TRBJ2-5	CASSLSTRGQETQYF	TGTGCCAGCAGTCTGAGTACCAGGGGCCAAGAGACCCAGTACTTC
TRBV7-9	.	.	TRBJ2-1	CASRIEDYNEQFF	TGTGCCAGCAGGATCGAGGATTACAATGAGCAGTTCTTC
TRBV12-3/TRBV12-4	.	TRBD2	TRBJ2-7	CAGSQRLAEVYEQYF	TGTGCCGGCAGTCAGCGACTAGCGGAGGTCTACGAGCAGTACTTC
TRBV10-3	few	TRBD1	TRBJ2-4	CAISDTGGRLAKNIQYF	TGTGCCATCAGTGACACAGGGGGGCGTCTAGCCAAAAACATTCAGTACTTC